These 2 T cell receptor beta chains originate from one sample sequenced in a study of chemoradiotherapy in HPV16-positive cancers. Method: immunoSEQ multiplex PCR; TCRdb's copy keeps in-frame clones and lacks some. This sample carries around 40,000 clones, around three quarters of them seen once, and the ten largest clones take about 4.8%. The sample here was blood, taken from a patient who underwent chemoradiotherapy. The receptor source for this set is a human donor with HPV-associated anogenital cancer.

The chain couples TRBV12-5 to TRBJ1-4, with D perhaps TRBD1 (6 bases). The CDR3 has 14 amino acids. Germline V gene data show CDR1 as LGHNT and CDR2 as FRNRAP. The V end was cut by 1 base, the J end by 7 bases, with 10 bases between. CDR3 in amino acids: CASGLGQAGEKLFF. The DNA of the CDR3 is TGTGCTAGTGGTTTGGGACAGGCTGGTGAAAAACTGTTTTTT.

On this clone: This same CDR3 is encoded by further DNA sequences in the sample. V and J are TRBV7-2 and TRBJ2-1, with D perhaps TRBD1 (5 bases). The CDR3 runs 13 residues. Germline CDR1 SGHTA, CDR2 FQGNSA. Trimming took 5 bases from V and 4 from J, leaving 9 bases between them. CDR3 sequence: CASSLDTYNEQFF. CDR3 sequence (DNA): TGTGCCAGCAGCCTGGACACATACAATGAGCAGTTCTTC. Based on the CDR3 plus reference TRBV7-2 and TRBJ2-1, the full variable domain is GAGVSQSPSNKVTEKGKDVELRCDPISGHTALYWYRQSLGQGLEFLIYFQGNSAPDKSGLPSDRFSAERTGGSVSTLTIQRTQQEDSAVYLCASSLDTYNEQFFGPGTRLTVL.